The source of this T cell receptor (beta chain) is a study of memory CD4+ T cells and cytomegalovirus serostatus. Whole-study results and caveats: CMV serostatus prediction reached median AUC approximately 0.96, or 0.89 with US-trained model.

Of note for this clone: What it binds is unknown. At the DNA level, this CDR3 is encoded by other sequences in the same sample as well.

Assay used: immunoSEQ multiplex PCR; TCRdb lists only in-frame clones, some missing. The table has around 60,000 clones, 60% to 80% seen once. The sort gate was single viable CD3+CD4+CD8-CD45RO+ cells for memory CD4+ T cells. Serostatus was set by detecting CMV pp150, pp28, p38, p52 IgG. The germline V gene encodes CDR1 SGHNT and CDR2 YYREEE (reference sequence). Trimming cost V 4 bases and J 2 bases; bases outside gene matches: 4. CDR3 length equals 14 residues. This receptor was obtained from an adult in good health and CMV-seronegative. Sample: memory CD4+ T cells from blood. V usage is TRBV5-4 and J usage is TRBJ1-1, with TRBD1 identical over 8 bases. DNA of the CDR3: TGTGCCAGCAGCATGGACAGGGTAAACACTGAAGCTTTCTTT. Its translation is CASSMDRVNTEAFF.